These 22 T cell receptor beta chains were all obtained from the same sample, sequenced in a study of blood T cell repertoires in COVID-19. Method: immunoSEQ multiplex PCR; TCRdb's copy keeps in-frame clones and lacks some. Here the sample spans 250,000 or so clones, about 82% being singletons. The sequenced sample was PBMCs or T cells enriched from blood (not recorded which). The receptors shown here come from a woman in her fifties or sixties who had recovered from COVID-19.

In this sample, this clone turned up once. The V call is TRBV3-1 (or the pseudogene TRBV3-2), the J call TRBJ1-2; no firm D call. The V end lost 7 bases, the J end lost 3 bases, and 12 bases lay between the germline ends. CDR3 size: 13 residues. Germline V lookup: CDR1 LGHDT, CDR2 YNNKEL (reference sequence). CDR3 nucleotides: TGTGCCAGCACGGTTGGCGGAGACTATGGCTACACCTTC. The encoded protein is CASTVGGDYGYTF.

The V gene is TRBV7-9, the J gene TRBJ2-5, with D possibly being TRBD2 (6 bases). Germline assignment: CDR1 SEHNR and CDR2 FQNEAQ (reference sequence). Trimming removed 1 base at V and 2 bases at J, with 8 bases between. The CDR3 is 14 residues long. CDR3 in amino acids: CASSLGSGQETQYF. In nucleotides, the CDR3 is TGTGCCAGCAGCTTAGGGAGCGGGCAAGAGACCCAGTACTTC.

The chain links TRBV4-3 to TRBJ2-3, with D maybe TRBD1 (6 bases). The germline V gene has CDR1 LGHNA and CDR2 YSLEER. V was pared by 4 bases and J by 12 bases, with 17 bases between. The CDR3 is made up of 13 amino acids. For the CDR3, the DNA is TGCGCCAGCAGCCTTACCCGGACAGCCTTACAGTATTTT. Its protein product is CASSLTRTALQYF.

CDR3 DNA: TGCGCCAGCAGCCAACTAGCGGGAGGGCCCAACGAGCAGTACTTC. This encodes CASSQLAGGPNEQYF. This chain connects TRBV4-1 to TRBJ2-7; 12 bases are shared with TRBD2. The CDR3 runs to 15 residues. J lost 5 bases, V lost 2 bases, and 4 bases had no gene match. Per germline, CDR1 MGHRA and CDR2 YSYEKL.

V is TRBV4-1 and J is TRBJ1-2; 10 positions match TRBD1. Per the germline V gene, CDR1 is MGHRA and CDR2 is YSYEKL. The CDR3 has 15 amino acids. Germline trimming cut 0 bases from V and 5 bases from J; bases unmatched to any gene: 3. The CDR3 here is CASSQETGGRYGYTF. The CDR3 coding sequence is TGCGCCAGCAGCCAAGAGACAGGGGGCCGGTATGGCTACACCTTC.

V gene TRBV19 combines with J gene TRBJ2-1; 8 nucleotides line up with TRBD2. The CDR3 length is 16 residues. Germline V gene data show CDR1 as LNHDA and CDR2 as SQIVND (reference sequence). V lost 1 base, J lost 3 bases, and 5 bases stayed unmatched. In DNA form, the CDR3 reads TGTGCCAGTAGTATAGGCTCAGCGGGGGTCTACAATGAGCAGTTCTTC. This codes for CASSIGSAGVYNEQFF.

The chain recombines TRBV10-1 with TRBJ1-2; 7 bases line up with TRBD1. CDR1 and CDR2 from the germline V gene are WNHNN and SYGVQD (reference sequence). The CDR3 is 14 residues long. V lost 5 bases and J lost 0; bases outside the gene matches: 3. This CDR3 reads CASSPGTANYGYTF. The CDR3 DNA sequence: TGCGCCAGCAGTCCCGGGACAGCTAACTATGGCTACACCTTC.

The rearrangement links TRBV5-4 to TRBJ2-2, with D perhaps TRBD1 (6 bases). The CDR3 covers 15 residues. Trimming pared 0 bases from V and 4 bases from J, leaving 10 bases between. Germline loops: CDR1 SGHNT, CDR2 YYREEE (reference sequence). For the CDR3, the DNA is TGTGCCAGCAGCTTGGTTGGGGGCGTCACCGGGGAGCTGTTTTTT. Encoded protein: CASSLVGGVTGELFF.

V gene TRBV19 combines with J gene TRBJ2-7, with D possibly TRBD2 on 6 matching bases. V gave up 7 bases and J gave up 4 bases, with 17 bases separating them. The CDR3 is made up of 14 amino acids. The germline V gene has CDR1 LNHDA and CDR2 SQIVND (reference sequence). The CDR3 protein is CASNPGTEGYEQYF. The DNA for the CDR3 is TGTGCCAGTAACCCCGGGACGGAGGGATACGAGCAGTACTTC.

A few counts support this clone. This chain links TRBV5-4 with TRBJ2-5, with 12 bases identical to TRBD1. The CDR3 sequence is 16 residues long. J gave up 6 bases and V 1 base, and 7 bases lay outside the gene matches. Germline V gene sequence: CDR1 SGHNT, CDR2 YYREEE (reference sequence). The CDR3 region is CASSLSGTGGGKTQYF. The CDR3 nucleotides are TGTGCCAGCAGCTTGTCCGGGACAGGGGGCGGGAAGACCCAGTACTTC.

The J gene is TRBJ2-7, the V gene TRBV28, with TRBD2 identical over 14 bases. With 2 bases clipped from V and 0 bases from J, the junction kept 12 bases outside the gene matches. This CDR3 contains 20 residues. CDR1 is MDHEN and CDR2 is SYDVKM in the germline V gene. The CDR3 nucleotides are TGTGCCAGCAGTTTACCCAACTCCCGGACTAGCGGGAGGACCTCCTACGAGCAGTACTTC. Its protein is CASSLPNSRTSGRTSYEQYF. Full variable domain (missing parts from reference TRBV28 and TRBJ2-7): DVKVTQSSRYLVKRTGEKVFLECVQDMDHENMFWYRQDPGLGLRLIYFSYDVKMKEKGDIPEGYSVSREKKERFSLILESASTNQTSMYLCASSLPNSRTSGRTSYEQYFGPGTRLTVT.

J is TRBJ2-7 and V is TRBV7-9; maybe TRBD2 (5 bases). The V and J ends lost 2 bases and 2 bases respectively, with 7 bases between them. This CDR3 comprises 13 residues. Germline assignment: CDR1 SEHNR and CDR2 FQNEAQ (reference sequence). CDR3 coding DNA: TGTGCCAGCAGCTTAAGCGGTCCCTACGAGCAGTACTTC. It yields the protein CASSLSGPYEQYF. Using reference TRBV7-9 and TRBJ2-7 for the parts outside the CDR3, the full variable domain is DTGVSQNPRHKITKRGQNVTFRCDPISEHNRLYWYRQTLGQGPEFLTYFQNEAQLEKSRLLSDRFSAERPKGSFSTLEIQRTEQGDSAMYLCASSLSGPYEQYFGPGTRLTVT.

The V and J genes are TRBV7-9 and TRBJ1-2, with D possibly being TRBD1 (5 bases). CDR3 length: 14 residues. Germline V gene lookup returns CDR1 SEHNR and CDR2 FQNEAQ (reference sequence). V lost 5 bases, J lost 3 bases, and 13 bases lay in between. The CDR3, as DNA: TGTGCCAGCAGCATGGACATCCGGCACTATGGCTACACCTTC. It encodes CASSMDIRHYGYTF.

The chain is built from TRBV5-1 and TRBJ2-2; tentative D call: TRBD2 (5 bases). This CDR3 is 14 amino acids long. Germline assignment: CDR1 SGHRS and CDR2 YFSETQ. V gave up 4 bases and J gave up 5 bases, with 12 bases separating them. The CDR3 protein is CASSEGGSTGELFF. Written as DNA, the CDR3 is TGCGCCAGCAGCGAGGGTGGGAGTACCGGGGAGCTGTTTTTT.

The chain recombines TRBV12-5 with TRBJ1-2, with D unresolved. Looked up from germline, CDR1 is LGHNT and CDR2 is FRNRAP. This CDR3 has 13 residues. V was pared by 7 bases and J by 7 bases, with 16 bases between. The CDR3 loop reads CASALAWRGGYTF. The CDR3 nucleotides are TGTGCTAGTGCCCTGGCTTGGCGGGGTGGCTACACCTTC. Combining the CDR3 with reference TRBV12-5 and TRBJ1-2 gives the whole variable domain DARVTQTPRHKVTEMGQEVTMRCQPILGHNTVFWYRQTMMQGLELLAYFRNRAPLDDSGMPKDRFSAEMPDATLATLKIQPSEPRDSAVYFCASALAWRGGYTFGSGTRLTVV.

This chain connects TRBV28 to TRBJ2-5, with 8 bases aligning to TRBD2. This CDR3 is built from 15 residues. V lost 2 bases and J lost 9; bases outside the gene matches: 11. Germline-derived CDR1 and CDR2 are MDHEN and SYDVKM. This CDR3 reads CASSLLTSAGVAQYF. The CDR3 bases are TGTGCCAGCAGTTTACTGACTAGCGCCGGAGTCGCCCAGTACTTC.

This clone occurred a few times. The CDR3, as DNA: TGTGCCAGCAGTTACGCGGGGAGCGCTGGAAACACCATATATTTT. It specifies CASSYAGSAGNTIYF. V usage is TRBV6-2 or TRBV6-3 and J usage is TRBJ1-3, with no clear D. Germline values: CDR1 MNHEY, CDR2 SVGEGT. CDR3 size: 15 residues. Between the trimmed V and J ends, which lost 2 bases and 2 bases, there was a span of 10 bases.

This chain connects TRBV9 to TRBJ1-2; D call uncertain. Per the germline V gene, CDR1 is SGDLS and CDR2 is YYNGEE. The CDR3 consists of 18 residues. V was trimmed by 4 bases and J by 2 bases, leaving 24 bases between them. CDR3 bases: TGTGCCAGCAGCCGATCTTCAGTCCTTAGCCTCCTAAACTATGGCTACACCTTC. As protein: CASSRSSVLSLLNYGYTF.

The chain joins TRBV5-6 to TRBJ1-2, with unresolved D. Between the trimmed V and J ends, which lost 5 bases and 4 bases, there was a span of 18 bases. Germline V gene lookup returns CDR1 SGHDT and CDR2 YYEEEE. This CDR3 spans 15 amino acids. The CDR3 reads CASRASGRAFYGYTF. CDR3 DNA: TGTGCCAGCAGGGCTTCGGGGAGGGCCTTCTATGGCTACACCTTC.

The chain employs TRBV4-1 and TRBJ2-1; a possible D gene is TRBD2 (6 bases). Germline-derived CDR1 and CDR2 are MGHRA and YSYEKL. The germline V and J ends were trimmed by 1 base and 1 base, with 14 bases remaining between them. The CDR3 extends over 17 amino acids. This CDR3 reads CASSQAQRDSSYNEQFF. CDR3 bases: TGCGCCAGCAGCCAAGCCCAACGGGACTCGTCCTACAATGAGCAGTTCTTC.

The V and J genes are TRBV7-6 and TRBJ1-1, with unresolved D. CDR1 and CDR2 (germline): SGHVS, FNYEAQ. The length of the CDR3 is 14 residues. With 6 bases removed from V and 0 bases from J, the gap between germline ends came to 11 bases. The CDR3 DNA sequence: TGTGCCAGCAGTCCCCCACGAGTGAACACTGAAGCTTTCTTT. Translated, it gives CASSPPRVNTEAFF.

V is TRBV5-6 and J is TRBJ1-2, with D perhaps matching TRBD1 (5 bases). The CDR3 is 14 amino acids. V lost 1 base and J lost 4, with 11 bases in between. CDR1 is SGHDT and CDR2 is YYEEEE in the germline V gene. The CDR3 nucleotides read TGTGCCAGCAGCTTGCCGGGACTGGGCTATGGCTACACCTTC. It translates to CASSLPGLGYGYTF.